The 9 T cell receptor beta chains reported below all come from one sample, sequenced in a study of shared clonotypes between healthy human individuals (dated by TCRdb to about 2020). Libraries were made using the immunoSEQ multiplex PCR assay. TCRdb took this table from immuneACCESS and kept in-frame rearrangements with V and J called. Such tables lack part of the clones; where checked against another copy, unresolved V genes explain under half of the gap, and the rest is unexplained. This sample is represented by under 350,000 clones; about nine tenths of them were singletons. Around 15% of the sample is in the top ten clones. The sample was memory CD8+ T cells sorted from blood. Read against the paper, the sample's cell subset or site label means: CD45RO+ cells pooled with CCR7-negative TemRA cells. Every receptor here comes from a man between 18 and 35 years old in good health.

J is TRBJ2-2 and V is TRBV7-8, with a tentative D call TRBD1 (6 bases). The V end was cut by 4 bases, the J end by 6 bases, with 15 bases between. CDR3 length: 15 amino acids. Germline-derived CDR1 and CDR2 are SGHVS and FQNEAQ. The CDR3 spells CASSSWTDFAGELFF. DNA of the CDR3: TGTGCCAGCAGCTCGTGGACAGATTTTGCCGGGGAGCTGTTTTTT.

Remarks on this clone: Other DNA sequences of this sample code for an identical CDR3. The rearrangement joins TRBV6-5 to TRBJ2-7; D unresolved. CDR1 MNHEY and CDR2 SVGAGI come from the germline V gene. CDR3 length equals 11 residues. V shed 9 bases and J shed 0 bases, with 6 bases lying between them. As DNA, the CDR3 is TGTGCCAGTGGGATCTCCTACGAGCAGTACTTC. This gives the protein CASGISYEQYF.

The chain employs TRBV28 and TRBJ2-3; TRBD1 agrees at 9 bases. The germline gives CDR1 MDHEN, CDR2 SYDVKM. The length of the CDR3 is 14 residues. The junction had 4 bases not matched to a gene; V was cut back by 4 bases and J by 5 bases. The CDR3 DNA sequence: TGTGCCAGCAGTTACTGGACAGGGGAAGATACGCAGTATTTT. It yields the protein CASSYWTGEDTQYF.

The chain employs TRBV28 and TRBJ1-5; a possible D gene is TRBD1 (5 bases). The CDR3 loop spans 14 amino acids. Germline-derived CDR1 and CDR2 are MDHEN and SYDVKM. V gave up 5 bases and J gave up 5 bases, with 13 bases separating them. The CDR3 sequence is CASSIHGAYQPQHF. Written as DNA, the CDR3 is TGTGCCAGCAGTATACACGGGGCCTATCAGCCCCAGCATTTT.

This sequence joins TRBV7-6 and TRBJ2-7; the match to TRBD2 covers 11 bases. Per germline, CDR1 SGHVS and CDR2 FNYEAQ. After removal of 0 bases from V and 4 bases from J, the junction contained 5 bases not matched to a gene. The CDR3 sequence is 16 residues long. DNA for the CDR3: TGTGCCAGCAGCTTAGCGCTTGCTAGCGGGAGGTACGAGCAGTACTTC. This sequence encodes CASSLALASGRYEQYF.

The V call is TRBV7-8, the J call TRBJ1-1; 8 positions match TRBD1. With 3 bases clipped from V and 4 bases from J, the junction kept 7 bases outside the gene matches. The CDR3 has 15 amino acids. Germline loops: CDR1 SGHVS, CDR2 FQNEAQ. The chain's CDR3 is CASSFTQGAVTEAFF. CDR3 coding DNA: TGTGCCAGCAGCTTTACCCAGGGGGCGGTCACTGAAGCTTTCTTT. Using reference TRBV7-8 and TRBJ1-1 for the parts outside the CDR3, the full variable domain is GAGVSQSPRYKVAKRGQDVALRCDPISGHVSLFWYQQALGQGPEFLTYFQNEAQLDKSGLPSDRFFAERPEGSVSTLKIQRTQQEDSAVYLCASSFTQGAVTEAFFGQGTRLTVV.

This clone was recorded only once. The J gene is TRBJ2-3, the V gene TRBV19, with TRBD1 matching over 10 bases. The CDR3 contains 14 residues. Trimming cost V 7 bases and J 2 bases; bases outside gene matches: 3. CDR1 and CDR2 (germline): LNHDA, SQIVND (reference sequence). CDR3 DNA: TGTGCCAGTACCGGGACAGGGGACACAGATACGCAGTATTTT. Its translation: CASTGTGDTDTQYF.

The chain employs TRBV6-5 and TRBJ2-7; 7 bases map to TRBD1. This CDR3 has 14 residues. V was pared by 6 bases and J by 0 bases, with 5 bases of the junction left unmatched. The germline gives CDR1 MNHEY, CDR2 SVGAGI. In DNA, the CDR3 is TGTGCCAGCAGATCCGGACAGGCCTCCTACGAGCAGTACTTC. This encodes CASRSGQASYEQYF.

V gene TRBV27 combines with J gene TRBJ2-7, with unresolved D. The ends were cut back, 8 bases at V and 3 bases at J, with 11 bases in the middle. The CDR3 consists of 12 residues. The germline V gene has CDR1 MNHEY and CDR2 SMNVEV (reference sequence). CDR3 protein: CASGVLGYEQYF. CDR3 bases: TGTGCCAGCGGCGTCCTAGGCTACGAGCAGTACTTC.